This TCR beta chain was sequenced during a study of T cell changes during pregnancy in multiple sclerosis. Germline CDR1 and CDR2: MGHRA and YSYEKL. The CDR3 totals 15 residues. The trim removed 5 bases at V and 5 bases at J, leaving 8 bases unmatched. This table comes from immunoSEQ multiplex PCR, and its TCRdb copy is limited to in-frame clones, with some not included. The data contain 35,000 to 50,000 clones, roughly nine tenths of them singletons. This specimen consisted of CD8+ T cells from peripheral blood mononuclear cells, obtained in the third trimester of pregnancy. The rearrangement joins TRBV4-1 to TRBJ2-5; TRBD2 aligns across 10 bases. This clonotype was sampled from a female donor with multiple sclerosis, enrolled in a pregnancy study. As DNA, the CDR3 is TGCGCCAGCAGCGGTCTAGCGGGAGAGATGGAGACCCAGTACTTC. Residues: CASSGLAGEMETQYF.